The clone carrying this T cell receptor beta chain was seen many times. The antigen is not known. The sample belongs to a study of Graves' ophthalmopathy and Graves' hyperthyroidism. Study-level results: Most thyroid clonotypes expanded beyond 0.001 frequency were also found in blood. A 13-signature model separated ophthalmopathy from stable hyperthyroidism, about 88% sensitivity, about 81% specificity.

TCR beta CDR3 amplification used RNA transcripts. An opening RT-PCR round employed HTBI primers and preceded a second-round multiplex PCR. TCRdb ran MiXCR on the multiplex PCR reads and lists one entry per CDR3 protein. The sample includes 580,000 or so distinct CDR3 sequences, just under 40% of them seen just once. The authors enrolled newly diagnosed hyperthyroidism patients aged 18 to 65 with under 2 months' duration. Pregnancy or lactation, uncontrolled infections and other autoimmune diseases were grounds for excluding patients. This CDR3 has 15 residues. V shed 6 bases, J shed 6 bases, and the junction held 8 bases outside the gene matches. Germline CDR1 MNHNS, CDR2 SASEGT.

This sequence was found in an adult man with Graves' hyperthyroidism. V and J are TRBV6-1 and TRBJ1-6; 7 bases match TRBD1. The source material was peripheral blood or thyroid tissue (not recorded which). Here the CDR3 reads CASRLEDRSNSPLHF. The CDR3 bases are TGTGCCAGCAGACTAGAGGACAGGAGTAATTCACCCCTCCACTTT.